These T cell receptor beta chains were read from a single sample in a study of blood T cell repertoires in COVID-19. Sequenced by immunoSEQ multiplex PCR; TCRdb stores in-frame clones only, minus some. The profile covers about 170,000 clones, with around three quarters appearing a single time and around 19% taken by the ten largest. Sequenced sample: PBMCs or T cells enriched from blood (not recorded which). These receptors were collected from a woman in her 70s in a cohort exposed to, infected with or recovered from COVID-19 (not recorded which). CDR3s include the opening cysteine and the closing phenylalanine or tryptophan. Fields, in order: V gene, clone size, J gene, CDR3 protein. Clone size, where shown, is once, few, many, or a class for clones that have expanded.

v_gene: TRBV27
abundance: -
j_gene: TRBJ2-5
CDR3aa: CASNPLGTRAGETQYF

v_gene: TRBV18
abundance: -
j_gene: TRBJ2-7
CDR3aa: CASSPTRGSEQYF

v_gene: TRBV5-8
abundance: -
j_gene: TRBJ2-1
CDR3aa: CASSLLAGSFRVWNEQFF

v_gene: TRBV2
abundance: -
j_gene: TRBJ2-1
CDR3aa: CASSETGPNEQFF

v_gene: TRBV28
abundance: -
j_gene: TRBJ2-1
CDR3aa: CASSPPQGSNEQFF

v_gene: TRBV24-1
abundance: few
j_gene: TRBJ2-7
CDR3aa: CATSASGTGVSYEQYF

v_gene: TRBV28
abundance: -
j_gene: TRBJ1-5
CDR3aa: CASSSWTGNQPQHF

v_gene: TRBV7-2
abundance: few
j_gene: TRBJ1-6
CDR3aa: CASSPGPGFGAPLHF

v_gene: TRBV5-1
abundance: -
j_gene: TRBJ2-1
CDR3aa: CASSLGLDSRGNEQFF

v_gene: TRBV6-5
abundance: -
j_gene: TRBJ2-1
CDR3aa: CASSSQSPTYNEQFF

v_gene: TRBV18
abundance: -
j_gene: TRBJ1-1
CDR3aa: CASSPPQGGGLQKAFF

v_gene: TRBV11-3
abundance: -
j_gene: TRBJ2-7
CDR3aa: CASSEQAFSSGRAYEQYF

v_gene: TRBV24-1
abundance: -
j_gene: TRBJ2-3
CDR3aa: CATGEDPGLSTDTQYF

v_gene: TRBV5-5
abundance: -
j_gene: TRBJ1-6
CDR3aa: CASSLATGRAGSPLHF

v_gene: TRBV6-5
abundance: -
j_gene: TRBJ1-1
CDR3aa: CVSKVGGHTEAFF

v_gene: TRBV28
abundance: -
j_gene: TRBJ2-4
CDR3aa: CASSRHKKQGSYAKNIQYF

v_gene: TRBV28
abundance: -
j_gene: TRBJ2-7
CDR3aa: CASSFYSYEQYF

v_gene: TRBV19
abundance: -
j_gene: TRBJ2-1
CDR3aa: CASKTGVGYNEQFF

v_gene: TRBV7-8
abundance: few
j_gene: TRBJ1-1
CDR3aa: CASSLGFGGSGGTEAFF

v_gene: TRBV11-3
abundance: few
j_gene: TRBJ1-1
CDR3aa: CASSLDIGGTEAFF

v_gene: TRBV7-9
abundance: -
j_gene: TRBJ1-5
CDR3aa: CASSLPGTRTNQPQHF

v_gene: TRBV7-3
abundance: -
j_gene: TRBJ2-5
CDR3aa: CASSSQIESSGKETQYF

v_gene: TRBV18
abundance: -
j_gene: TRBJ1-1
CDR3aa: CASSPPQGGTVMNTEAFF

v_gene: TRBV18
abundance: -
j_gene: TRBJ2-1
CDR3aa: CASSPARGDYNEQFF

v_gene: TRBV18
abundance: -
j_gene: TRBJ1-2
CDR3aa: CASSPRPGTGTANYGYTF

v_gene: TRBV28
abundance: -
j_gene: TRBJ2-7
CDR3aa: CASSSAGVVRGYYEQYF

v_gene: TRBV4-2
abundance: few
j_gene: TRBJ1-2
CDR3aa: CASSTSGERYGYTF

v_gene: TRBV28
abundance: -
j_gene: TRBJ1-2
CDR3aa: CASSTWTGGYGYTF

v_gene: TRBV2
abundance: many
j_gene: TRBJ1-2
CDR3aa: CASSTTGAHGYTF

v_gene: TRBV3-1/TRBV3-2
abundance: -
j_gene: TRBJ2-3
CDR3aa: CASSPLAGGVTDTQYF

v_gene: TRBV7-9
abundance: once
j_gene: TRBJ1-2
CDR3aa: CASSFGQGAGGYTF

v_gene: TRBV4-1
abundance: -
j_gene: TRBJ2-1
CDR3aa: CASSRGLAGTKGNEQFF

v_gene: TRBV7-9
abundance: -
j_gene: TRBJ1-2
CDR3aa: CASSLEDRGLRGYTF

v_gene: TRBV28
abundance: once
j_gene: TRBJ1-4
CDR3aa: CASSLSGASEKLFF

v_gene: TRBV4-3
abundance: once
j_gene: TRBJ1-4
CDR3aa: CASSLGTGGNEKLFF

v_gene: TRBV27
abundance: -
j_gene: TRBJ2-6
CDR3aa: CASRAGFATISGANVLTF

v_gene: TRBV20-1
abundance: -
j_gene: TRBJ2-5
CDR3aa: CSAHRGETQYF

v_gene: TRBV28
abundance: few
j_gene: TRBJ2-3
CDR3aa: CASSLSTSGRTDTQYF

v_gene: TRBV18
abundance: -
j_gene: TRBJ1-3
CDR3aa: CASSPRSGNTIYF

v_gene: TRBV2
abundance: -
j_gene: TRBJ2-2
CDR3aa: CARGTITNTGELFF

v_gene: TRBV29-1
abundance: -
j_gene: TRBJ1-5
CDR3aa: CSVEVLDGWRDRAGGQPQHF

v_gene: TRBV6-2/TRBV6-3
abundance: -
j_gene: TRBJ2-4
CDR3aa: CASRPGGALAKNIQYF

v_gene: TRBV4-1
abundance: -
j_gene: TRBJ2-7
CDR3aa: CASRLADSATYEQYF

v_gene: TRBV10-3
abundance: -
j_gene: TRBJ2-1
CDR3aa: CAIRLGGGNEQFF

v_gene: TRBV19
abundance: -
j_gene: TRBJ1-5
CDR3aa: CASRDRGNQPQHF

v_gene: TRBV20-1
abundance: many
j_gene: TRBJ1-1
CDR3aa: CSASLGTLNTEAFF

v_gene: TRBV18
abundance: -
j_gene: TRBJ1-1
CDR3aa: CASSPGRWGGGNTEAFF